One sample yielded the 16 T cell receptor beta chains listed below, sequenced in a study of T cell changes during pregnancy in multiple sclerosis. This table comes from immunoSEQ multiplex PCR, and its TCRdb copy is limited to in-frame clones, with some not included. The table records approximately 15,000 clones, more than 70% of them present only once. The starting material was CD8+ T cells from peripheral blood mononuclear cells, obtained in the third trimester of pregnancy. These receptors all stem from a female donor in good health, enrolled as a control in a pregnancy study.

The chain employs TRBV28 and TRBJ1-1, with D possibly matching TRBD1 (6 bases). Germline V gene data show CDR1 as MDHEN and CDR2 as SYDVKM. Trimming pared 6 bases from V and 0 bases from J, leaving 14 bases between. The CDR3 has 15 amino acids. The CDR3 coding sequence is TGTGCCAGCAGCCCTCCGGGACACCTGAACACTGAAGCTTTCTTT. Its protein is CASSPPGHLNTEAFF. Together with reference TRBV28 and TRBJ1-1, the CDR3 gives the full variable domain: DVKVTQSSRYLVKRTGEKVFLECVQDMDHENMFWYRQDPGLGLRLIYFSYDVKMKEKGDIPEGYSVSREKKERFSLILESASTNQTSMYLCASSPPGHLNTEAFFGQGTRLTVV.

The CDR3 reads CASSSRQGALYYGYTF. CDR3 bases: TGTGCCAGCAGCAGCAGACAGGGGGCCTTATACTATGGCTACACCTTC. The chain links TRBV6-6 to TRBJ1-2; 10 bases agree with TRBD1. Germline loops: CDR1 MNHNY, CDR2 SVGAGI (reference sequence). CDR3 length: 16 amino acids. J lost 3 bases, V lost 6 bases, and 10 bases had no gene match.

V is TRBV7-9 and J is TRBJ2-7; 7 nucleotides match TRBD2. This CDR3 has 13 residues. The germline V gene has CDR1 SEHNR and CDR2 FQNEAQ (reference sequence). V shed 5 bases and J 6 bases; nucleotides not matched to a gene: 7. For the CDR3, the DNA is TGTGCCAGCAGCCGGGACTACCCGTCCGAGCAGTACTTC. Translation gives CASSRDYPSEQYF.

V usage is TRBV29-1 and J usage is TRBJ2-4; TRBD1 is a possible D gene (6 bases). This CDR3 region has 16 residues. Germline-derived CDR1 and CDR2 are SQVTM and ANQGSEA. Trimming shortened V by 0 bases and J by 5 bases, and 17 bases separated the two germline ends. This CDR3 is CSVEDGQLIGENIQYF. The CDR3, as DNA: TGCAGCGTTGAAGACGGACAGCTAATTGGGGAAAACATTCAGTACTTC. Together with reference TRBV29-1 and TRBJ2-4, the CDR3 gives the full variable domain: SAVISQKPSRDICQRGTSLTIQCQVDSQVTMMFWYRQQPGQSLTLIATANQGSEATYESGFVIDKFPISRPNLTFSTLTVSNMSPEDSSIYLCSVEDGQLIGENIQYFGAGTRLSVL.

The V and J genes are TRBV2 and TRBJ2-7; D is unclear. V gave up 7 bases and J gave up 1 base, with 8 bases separating them. CDR3 length: 12 residues. CDR1 is SNHLY, CDR2 FYNNEI, per germline. Here the CDR3 reads CASNDGSYEQYF. Written as DNA, the CDR3 is TGTGCCAGCAATGACGGTTCCTACGAGCAGTACTTC.

The chain combines TRBV5-1 with TRBJ2-5; a possible D gene is TRBD1 (5 bases). The germline CDR1 and CDR2 sequences are SGHRS and YFSETQ. CDR3 length: 13 amino acids. Trimming took off 2 bases at V and 2 bases at J, with 7 bases between the two ends. DNA of the CDR3: TGCGCCAGCAGCTTCCCAGGGCAAGAGACCCAGTACTTC. Its protein product is CASSFPGQETQYF. Looking up the rest from reference TRBV5-1 and TRBJ2-5 gives the full variable domain: KAGVTQTPRYLIKTRGQQVTLSCSPISGHRSVSWYQQTPGQGLQFLFEYFSETQRNKGNFPGRFSGRQFSNSRSEMNVSTLELGDSALYLCASSFPGQETQYFGPGTRLLVL.

V and J are TRBV30 and TRBJ2-7, with D perhaps TRBD2 (5 bases). Trimming left V 0 bases short and J 3 bases short, with 9 bases between. The germline V gene has CDR1 GTSNPN and CDR2 SVGIG (reference sequence). The CDR3 totals 13 residues. CDR3 coding DNA: TGTGCCTGGAGTGTACTAGTGGACTACGAGCAGTACTTC. Protein sequence: CAWSVLVDYEQYF. The whole variable domain, remainder taken from reference TRBV30 and TRBJ2-7, is SQTIHQWPATLVQPVGSPLSLECTVEGTSNPNLYWYRQAAGRGLQLLFYSVGIGQISSEVPQNLSASRPQDRQFILSSKKLLLSDSGFYLCAWSVLVDYEQYFGPGTRLTVT.

This clone was seen once. The genes are TRBV6-5 and TRBJ2-1; D might be TRBD2 (5 bases). V dropped 0 bases and J dropped 10 bases, with 10 bases sitting between them. Germline CDR1 and CDR2: MNHEY and SVGAGI. CDR3 length: 13 amino acids. CDR3 amino acids: CASSYSGGGEQFF. The CDR3, as DNA: TGTGCCAGCAGTTACTCCGGCGGAGGAGAGCAGTTCTTC.

V gene TRBV15 combines with J gene TRBJ1-1; D might be TRBD1 (5 bases). CDR3 length: 16 residues. With 0 bases removed from V and 1 base from J, the gap between germline ends came to 12 bases. Germline V gene data show CDR1 as LNHNV and CDR2 as YYDKDF (reference sequence). The CDR3 DNA is TGTGCCACCAGCAGAGAGGGGGGGGGTAAGAACACTGAAGCTTTCTTT. This sequence encodes CATSREGGGKNTEAFF.

This sequence joins TRBV9 and TRBJ1-4; D is uncertain. Germline CDR1 SGDLS, CDR2 YYNGEE. Deletions cut 0 bases from V and 6 bases from J, with 21 bases between. The CDR3 totals 18 residues. DNA of the CDR3: TGTGCCAGCAGCGTAGACAGTCCAAGCCGTTACGGATATGAAAAACTGTTTTTT. The encoded protein is CASSVDSPSRYGYEKLFF.

The chain is built from TRBV25-1 and TRBJ2-7; weak D call: TRBD1 (6 bases). The germline V gene encodes CDR1 MGHDK and CDR2 SYGVNS. V gave up 1 base and J gave up 2 bases, with 12 bases separating them. The length of the CDR3 is 15 residues. The CDR3 reads CASSEWGTPAYEQYF. The CDR3 DNA reads as TGTGCCAGCAGTGAATGGGGGACACCCGCCTACGAGCAGTACTTC.

This clone was counted only a few times. This sequence joins TRBV7-9 and TRBJ1-5; D call uncertain. V was pared by 5 bases and J by 3 bases, with 11 bases between. This CDR3 has 14 amino acids. The germline V gene has CDR1 SEHNR and CDR2 FQNEAQ (reference sequence). The CDR3 loop is CASSPPGFNQPQHF. DNA for the CDR3: TGTGCCAGCAGCCCACCGGGGTTCAATCAGCCCCAGCATTTT.

The J gene is TRBJ1-5, the V gene TRBV13; D not certain. Trimming took off 4 bases at V and 2 bases at J, with 3 bases between the two ends. The germline V gene encodes CDR1 PRHDT and CDR2 FYEKMQ (reference sequence). The CDR3 covers 12 residues. This CDR3 is CASSSGNQPQHF. The CDR3 nucleotides are TGTGCCAGCAGCTCAGGCAATCAGCCCCAGCATTTT.

The chain links TRBV6-4 to TRBJ2-2; 9 bases map to TRBD2. The CDR3 covers 15 residues. The V segment lost 3 bases and the J segment 3 bases; nucleotides outside the gene matches: 2. CDR1 and CDR2 from the germline V gene are MRHNA and SNTAGT. CDR3 bases: TGTGCCAGCAGTGATTTAGCGGGAGACACCGGGGAGCTGTTTTTT. This sequence encodes CASSDLAGDTGELFF.

In this sample, this clone turned up once. V gene TRBV4-3 combines with J gene TRBJ2-2; D ambiguous. Trimming removed 0 bases from V and 0 bases from J, with 8 bases in between. The length of the CDR3 is 16 residues. Per germline, CDR1 LGHNA and CDR2 YSLEER. CDR3 sequence reads: CASSQDNRANTGELFF. In DNA form, the CDR3 reads TGCGCCAGCAGCCAAGATAATAGAGCGAACACCGGGGAGCTGTTTTTT.

The chain joins TRBV15 to TRBJ2-1; D gene unclear. Trimming took 5 bases from V and 0 from J, leaving 11 bases between them. CDR1 LNHNV and CDR2 YYDKDF come from the germline V gene (reference sequence). The CDR3 loop spans 15 amino acids. The CDR3, as DNA: TGTGCCACCAGCGCGACTGCCAGCTCCTACAATGAGCAGTTCTTC. Protein product: CATSATASSYNEQFF.